The T cell receptor beta chain under discussion was sequenced for a study of PD-L1 blockade in urothelial cancer. Study information: Of 29 to 30 patients, about two dozen were males with bladder-origin urothelial cancer. There were a median of approximately 140,000 T cells in blood samples. Study findings and constraints: Sub-median blood TCR clonality before treatment predicted longer survival.

Synthetic TCR analog templates were spiked into all PCRs individually. Generated by immunoSEQ multiplex PCR, the TCRdb table keeps only in-frame clones and is missing some. Seen here are some 97,000 clones, roughly nine tenths observed once, and the top ten hold around 0.9%. Details on this clone: The antigen is undetermined.

The CDR3 is made up of 16 amino acids. Per germline, CDR1 SGHTA and CDR2 FQGTGA. The V gene end was trimmed by 3 bases and the J gene end by 5 bases; junction bases not matched to a gene: 5. The chain recombines TRBV7-3 with TRBJ2-1; TRBD2 matches 12 bases. The input for sequencing was PBMCs, taken around atezolizumab (anti-PD-L1) treatment. This clonotype was obtained from a woman older than 75 with urothelial cancer. CDR3 DNA: TGTGCCAGCAGCTTCCCGACTAGCGGGGGCCACAATGAGCAGTTCTTC. Residues: CASSFPTSGGHNEQFF.